The next 20 T cell receptor beta chains were all read from a single sample in a study of shared clonotypes between healthy human individuals (dated by TCRdb to 2020 to 2022). The library was prepared using the immunoSEQ multiplex PCR assay. TCRdb's version of the immuneACCESS table is confined to in-frame rearrangements and falls short of the full clone set. An unresolved V gene accounts for under half of the shortfall where checked; the remainder is of unknown origin. In this sample the table shows roughly 700,000 clones, approximately 79% of which occur a single time. The ten top clones hold approximately 1.8% of the sample. The sequencing sample was made of memory CD4+ T cells sorted from blood. The sample's cell subset or site, from its label and the paper: CD45RA-negative fraction. Receptors originate from a woman aged 30 to 39 in good health.

The chain links TRBV30 to TRBJ2-7; 7 bases match TRBD1. After removal of 1 base from V and 3 bases from J, the junction contained 6 bases not matched to a gene. This CDR3 region has 14 residues. Germline CDR1 and CDR2: GTSNPN and SVGIG (reference sequence). CDR3 sequence: CAWSADYRGYEQYF. The CDR3 nucleotides read TGTGCCTGGAGTGCTGATTACAGGGGCTACGAGCAGTACTTC. Full variable domain (remainder filled in from reference TRBV30 and TRBJ2-7): SQTIHQWPATLVQPVGSPLSLECTVEGTSNPNLYWYRQAAGRGLQLLFYSVGIGQISSEVPQNLSASRPQDRQFILSSKKLLLSDSGFYLCAWSADYRGYEQYFGPGTRLTVT.

The chain combines TRBV5-1 with TRBJ1-5; a possible D gene is TRBD1 (5 bases). The CDR3 spans 15 residues. In germline, CDR1 is SGHRS, CDR2 YFSETQ. The V gene lost 0 bases and the J gene lost 2 bases, with 9 bases spanning the gap. The CDR3 nucleotides read TGCGCCAGCAGCTTGGGTCAGGGAGGCAATCAGCCCCAGCATTTT. This codes for CASSLGQGGNQPQHF.

The chain links TRBV18 to TRBJ2-5; the D is unclear. CDR3 length: 14 residues. The germline V gene has CDR1 KGHSH and CDR2 LQKENI. The V end was cut by 1 base, the J end by 5 bases, with 11 bases between. The CDR3 nucleotides read TGTGCCAGCTCACCACAATCGTTTAGGGAGACCCAGTACTTC. Its protein product is CASSPQSFRETQYF.

This clone was seen ten or more times. This chain uses TRBV6-5 with TRBJ1-5; weak D call: TRBD1 (5 bases). The CDR3 covers 16 residues. V was clipped by 4 bases and J by 7 bases, with 20 bases between them. Germline CDR1 and CDR2: MNHEY and SVGAGI. The DNA for the CDR3 is TGTGCCAGCAGTTTACGAATGGTGGGGGGGGAACAGCCCCAGCATTTT. It is translated as CASSLRMVGGEQPQHF.

This clone was counted a few times. This chain links TRBV18 with TRBJ2-2; 7 bases align to TRBD2. The V gene's germline CDR1 is KGHSH and CDR2 LQKENI. V shed 5 bases, J shed 5 bases, and the junction held 8 bases outside the gene matches. The CDR3 loop spans 15 amino acids. CDR3 protein: CASSYATGGTGELFF. The CDR3 DNA follows: TGTGCCAGCTCATACGCCACGGGAGGTACCGGGGAGCTGTTTTTT.

CDR3 region: CASSLDYNTGELFF. CDR3 in DNA: TGTGCCAGCAGTTTAGACTATAACACCGGGGAGCTGTTTTTT. The chain is built from TRBV27 and TRBJ2-2, with D tentatively TRBD2 (5 bases). V dropped 2 bases and J dropped 2 bases, with 6 bases sitting between them. Germline V gene lookup returns CDR1 MNHEY and CDR2 SMNVEV (reference sequence). This CDR3 has 14 amino acids.

This chain links TRBV5-1 with TRBJ1-1, with D unresolved. Per germline, CDR1 SGHRS and CDR2 YFSETQ. V lost 6 bases to trimming and J lost 0 bases, with 15 bases between them. CDR3 length: 15 amino acids. The CDR3, as DNA: TGCGCCAGCACAACCGCCGATAACATGAACACTGAAGCTTTCTTT. Its translation: CASTTADNMNTEAFF.

This clone was seen only once. The CDR3 sequence: CASSSLWDRPSNPNYGYTF. The CDR3 bases are TGTGCCAGCAGTTCCCTATGGGACAGACCTTCAAACCCAAACTATGGCTACACCTTC. The genes are TRBV28 and TRBJ1-2, with TRBD1 matching 7 bases. Trimming cost V 4 bases and J 2 bases; bases outside gene matches: 19. The CDR3 totals 19 residues. The germline gives CDR1 MDHEN, CDR2 SYDVKM.

The chain carries TRBV28 and TRBJ1-5; 7 bases agree with TRBD1. The germline CDR1 and CDR2 sequences are MDHEN and SYDVKM. This CDR3 has 14 residues. The V segment lost 2 bases and the J segment 11 bases; nucleotides outside the gene matches: 9. The CDR3 reads CASSLEGGLWSQHF. CDR3 bases: TGTGCCAGCAGTTTAGAAGGGGGCCTGTGGTCCCAGCATTTT.

This clone was counted only a few times. This may arise from a read error, as a much more abundant clone is one base away. The same CDR3 arises from other DNA sequences in this sample as well. This chain uses TRBV6-1 with TRBJ1-5; TRBD1 might be the D (6 bases). Germline assignment: CDR1 MNHNS and CDR2 SASEGT. Trimming pared 3 bases from V and 1 base from J, leaving 10 bases between. This CDR3 comprises 15 residues. The CDR3 loop reads CASSDNRASNQPQHF. The CDR3 bases are TGTGCCAGCAGTGACAACAGGGCCAGCAATCAGCCCCAGCATTTT.

This sequence joins TRBV19 and TRBJ1-5; D might be TRBD1 (6 bases). CDR1 is LNHDA, CDR2 SQIVND, per germline (reference sequence). Trimming shortened V by 5 bases and J by 3 bases, and 11 bases separated the two germline ends. The length of the CDR3 is 14 residues. The CDR3 here is CASSPTGDNQPQHF. The CDR3 nucleotides are TGTGCCAGTAGTCCGACAGGTGACAATCAGCCCCAGCATTTT. Looking up the rest from reference TRBV19 and TRBJ1-5 gives the full variable domain: DGGITQSPKYLFRKEGQNVTLSCEQNLNHDAMYWYRQDPGQGLRLIYYSQIVNDFQKGDIAEGYSVSREKKESFPLTVTSAQKNPTAFYLCASSPTGDNQPQHFGDGTRLSIL.

This clone appeared many times. The chain employs TRBV7-2 and TRBJ2-5; D is perhaps TRBD1 (6 bases). The CDR3 runs to 17 residues. CDR1 is SGHTA and CDR2 is FQGNSA in the germline V gene. Trimming took 5 bases from V and 2 from J, leaving 21 bases between them. The CDR3 region has the DNA TGTGCCAGCAGCACCGGGCAGGGGTTAAGGACGCAAGAGACCCAGTACTTC. This gives the protein CASSTGQGLRTQETQYF. Complete variable domain (other parts from reference TRBV7-2 and TRBJ2-5): GAGVSQSPSNKVTEKGKDVELRCDPISGHTALYWYRQSLGQGLEFLIYFQGNSAPDKSGLPSDRFSAERTGGSVSTLTIQRTQQEDSAVYLCASSTGQGLRTQETQYFGPGTRLLVL.

The V call is TRBV19, the J call TRBJ1-1; no firm D call. Germline-derived CDR1 and CDR2 are LNHDA and SQIVND (reference sequence). The CDR3 is 15 amino acids. Trimming took off 0 bases at V and 8 bases at J, with 16 bases between the two ends. The DNA of the CDR3 is TGTGCCAGTAGTATAGATCCCCAGCTCCGGGCGGAAGCTTTCTTT. It translates to CASSIDPQLRAEAFF.

The CDR3 region has the DNA TGTGCCAGCTCACCACGGGCCGCGGCGGTGGGGGAGACCCAGTACTTC. Protein product: CASSPRAAAVGETQYF. The V gene is TRBV18, the J gene TRBJ2-5, with unresolved D. V dropped 1 base and J dropped 5 bases, with 17 bases sitting between them. Germline CDR1 KGHSH, CDR2 LQKENI. The CDR3 has 16 amino acids. The full variable domain, in which reference TRBV18 and TRBJ2-5 provide the parts outside the CDR3, is NAGVMQNPRHLVRRRGQEARLRCSPMKGHSHVYWYRQLPEEGLKFMVYLQKENIIDESGMPKERFSAEFPKEGPSILRIQQVVRGDSAAYFCASSPRAAAVGETQYFGPGTRLLVL.

This clone was picked up one time. The genes are TRBV5-8 and TRBJ2-5; TRBD1 aligns across 9 bases. The CDR3 length is 16 residues. Germline CDR1 SGHTS, CDR2 YDEGEE. Germline trimming cut 4 bases from V and 0 bases from J; bases unmatched to any gene: 7. The CDR3 protein is CASSDRQGGNQETQYF. The DNA for the CDR3 is TGTGCCAGCAGCGACCGACAGGGGGGAAACCAAGAGACCCAGTACTTC.

The chain employs TRBV27 and TRBJ2-1; tentatively, D is TRBD1 or TRBD2 (5 bases each). The CDR3 runs to 13 residues. The V gene lost 6 bases and the J gene lost 9 bases, with 15 bases spanning the gap. Germline V gene data show CDR1 as MNHEY and CDR2 as SMNVEV (reference sequence). CDR3 in amino acids: CASSLSGAGEQFF. In DNA form, the CDR3 reads TGTGCCAGCAGCCTGAGTGGGGCGGGTGAGCAGTTCTTC.

A remark on this clone: Mismatch with germline at one junction end may stem from a read error. Written as DNA, the CDR3 is TGTGCCACCAGCACGGGGCCAGGCGGAAACACCATATATTTT. Translating it yields CATSTGPGGNTIYF. This rearrangement joins TRBV5-8 to TRBJ1-3, with D possibly matching TRBD1 (5 bases). CDR1 is SGHTS, CDR2 YDEGEE, per germline. The CDR3 is made up of 14 amino acids.

V and J are TRBV19 and TRBJ2-6, with 10 bases lining up with TRBD2. Germline V CDR1 and CDR2: LNHDA, SQIVND (reference sequence). The J segment lost 1 base and the V segment lost 6 bases, leaving 9 bases of the junction unmatched. The CDR3 has 18 amino acids. This chain's CDR3 is CASRGSSGRVSGANVLTF. CDR3 bases: TGTGCCAGTAGAGGTTCCAGCGGGAGGGTTTCTGGGGCCAACGTCCTGACTTTC.

The chain couples TRBV7-4 to TRBJ1-2; weak D call: TRBD1 (5 bases). Looked up from germline, CDR1 is SGHVT and CDR2 is SQSDAQ. V was shortened by 5 bases and J by 4 bases, with 11 bases between the two germline ends. There are 13 residues in the CDR3. CDR3 loop: CASSRDQPYGYTF. CDR3 coding DNA: TGTGCCAGCAGCCGGGACCAACCCTATGGCTACACCTTC.

The chain recombines TRBV7-2 with TRBJ2-1; D possibly corresponds to TRBD1 (5 bases). Germline assignment: CDR1 SGHTA and CDR2 FQGNSA. CDR3 size: 15 residues. Trimming cost V 6 bases and J 8 bases, with 20 bases left between them. This CDR3 is CASRAGHQDGDEQFF. The CDR3 nucleotides are TGTGCCAGCAGGGCTGGACACCAAGATGGAGATGAGCAGTTCTTC.